The 27 T cell receptor beta chains reported below all come from one sample, sequenced in a study of cytomegalovirus exposure and HLA in healthy donors. The PCR made use of 60 Vbeta and 13 Jbeta primers. Some clones are missing from TCRdb's copy, which holds only in-frame ones; the method was immunoSEQ multiplex PCR. The table has around 190,000 clones, around 84% seen once; the top ten hold 1.5% to 2%. Sequencing was carried out using PBMCs. These receptors were obtained from a woman between 18 and 29 years old in good health and CMV-seronegative.

The chain carries TRBV2 and TRBJ2-7, with a tentative D call TRBD1 (6 bases). Germline V CDR1 and CDR2: SNHLY, FYNNEI. The germline V and J ends were trimmed by 5 bases and 5 bases, with 16 bases remaining between them. The CDR3 is 14 residues long. CDR3 sequence: CASSSRLTGNEQYF. The CDR3 DNA reads as TGTGCCAGCAGTTCCCGACTTACAGGGAACGAGCAGTACTTC.

V usage is TRBV7-9 and J usage is TRBJ1-1, with 7 bases aligning to TRBD1. Per the germline V gene, CDR1 is SEHNR and CDR2 is FQNEAQ (reference sequence). The ends lost 5 bases at V and 11 bases at J; junction bases unmatched: 11. CDR3 size: 13 residues. The CDR3 region has the DNA TGTGCCAGCAGCGGAGGACAGGAATTTGATGCTTTCTTT. Translation: CASSGGQEFDAFF. Based on the CDR3 plus reference TRBV7-9 and TRBJ1-1, the full variable domain is DTGVSQNPRHKITKRGQNVTFRCDPISEHNRLYWYRQTLGQGPEFLTYFQNEAQLEKSRLLSDRFSAERPKGSFSTLEIQRTEQGDSAMYLCASSGGQEFDAFFGQGTRLTVV.

CDR3 coding DNA: TGTGCCAGCAGTTATCAGGAGGGGACTGAAGCTTTCTTT. Translated, it gives CASSYQEGTEAFF. The V gene is TRBV27, the J gene TRBJ1-1; possibly TRBD1 for D (5 bases). The CDR3 has 13 amino acids. CDR1 and CDR2 (germline): MNHEY, SMNVEV (reference sequence). V gave up 4 bases and J gave up 5 bases, with 11 bases separating them.

This clone was seen a few times. The chain employs TRBV27 and TRBJ2-1; 10 positions match TRBD1. The trim removed 5 bases at V and 3 bases at J, leaving 4 bases unmatched. The germline CDR1 and CDR2 sequences are MNHEY and SMNVEV (reference sequence). The CDR3 is made up of 15 amino acids. The CDR3 region is CASSTGTGVYNEQFF. The CDR3 bases are TGTGCCAGCAGTACCGGGACAGGGGTCTACAATGAGCAGTTCTTC.

The chain joins TRBV29-1 to TRBJ2-5; weak D call: TRBD2 (5 bases). V lost 2 bases, J lost 9 bases, and 7 bases lay in between. This CDR3 contains 10 residues. Germline V gene lookup returns CDR1 SQVTM and CDR2 ANQGSEA. DNA of the CDR3: TGCAGCGTTGAAACCGGGGCCCAGTACTTC. This gives the protein CSVETGAQYF.

Note on this clone: Other DNA sequences from this sample encode an identical CDR3 as well. The chain recombines TRBV10-3 with TRBJ1-3; TRBD1 aligns across 9 bases. Germline V CDR1 and CDR2: ENHRY, SYGVKD. The trim removed 7 bases at V and 0 bases at J, leaving 4 bases unmatched. CDR3 length: 15 residues. The CDR3 coding sequence is TGTGCCATCAAAGAGGGACAGGGCTCTGGAAACACCATATATTTT. Residues: CAIKEGQGSGNTIYF.

V is TRBV30 and J is TRBJ2-1; 12 bases fit TRBD2. CDR1 and CDR2 (germline): GTSNPN, SVGIG (reference sequence). The J segment lost 3 bases and the V segment lost 2 bases, leaving 2 bases of the junction unmatched. The CDR3 totals 15 residues. The CDR3, as DNA: TGTGCCTGGAGTCGGACTAGCGGGGACTACAATGAGCAGTTCTTC. It specifies CAWSRTSGDYNEQFF.

The rearrangement joins TRBV11-2 to TRBJ1-6; tentative D call: TRBD1 (5 bases). Trimming left V 3 bases short and J 5 bases short, with 11 bases between. The CDR3 has 15 residues. CDR1 SGHAT and CDR2 FQNNGV come from the germline V gene. The CDR3: CASSFSAGNNSPLHF. Written as DNA, the CDR3 is TGTGCCAGCAGCTTTAGTGCAGGGAATAATTCACCCCTCCACTTT.

This clone was detected only a few times. This rearrangement joins TRBV6-1 to TRBJ1-1; 8 nucleotides line up with TRBD1. Trimming cost V 6 bases and J 0 bases; bases outside gene matches: 6. This CDR3 has 15 amino acids. Germline CDR1 and CDR2: MNHNS and SASEGT. The CDR3 coding sequence is TGTGCCAGCAGAGGACAGGGACGAATGAACACTGAAGCTTTCTTT. Translating it yields CASRGQGRMNTEAFF.

This chain connects TRBV4-1 to TRBJ2-7, with TRBD1 identical over 9 bases. J gave up 2 bases and V 6 bases, and 8 bases lay outside the gene matches. There are 15 residues in the CDR3. Germline loops: CDR1 MGHRA, CDR2 YSYEKL. The CDR3 spells CASSLGQGATYEQYF. The CDR3 nucleotides are TGCGCCAGCAGTCTGGGACAGGGAGCCACCTACGAGCAGTACTTC.

This clone was counted between two and nine times. The chain joins TRBV5-8 to TRBJ1-4, with D maybe TRBD1 (5 bases). With 6 bases removed from V and 7 bases from J, the gap between germline ends came to 16 bases. The germline V gene encodes CDR1 SGHTS and CDR2 YDEGEE. This CDR3 has 14 residues. The CDR3 nucleotides are TGTGCCAGCATCCTGGGGGGGGGAAGTGAAAAACTGTTTTTT. As protein: CASILGGGSEKLFF.

This clone was found once. This chain joins TRBV27 and TRBJ1-6; TRBD1 agrees at 9 bases. With 5 bases clipped from V and 10 bases from J, the junction kept 6 bases outside the gene matches. In germline, CDR1 is MNHEY, CDR2 SMNVEV (reference sequence). The length of the CDR3 is 14 residues. CDR3 DNA: TGTGCCAGCAGTACCGGGACAGGGCAATCACCCCTCCACTTT. This translates into CASSTGTGQSPLHF.

CDR3 sequence (DNA): TGCGCCAGCAGTCGGGACAGGCTAAATCAGCCCCAGCATTTT. This codes for CASSRDRLNQPQHF. This rearrangement joins TRBV10-1 to TRBJ1-5; 8 bases are a match to TRBD1. The germline V gene encodes CDR1 WNHNN and CDR2 SYGVQD (reference sequence). This CDR3 comprises 14 residues. V was pared by 5 bases and J by 4 bases, with 4 bases of the junction left unmatched.

This clone was seen a single time. The chain joins TRBV2 to TRBJ1-2, with 8 bases matching TRBD1. V was clipped by 11 bases and J by 8 bases; unmatched bases: 10. Germline values: CDR1 SNHLY, CDR2 FYNNEI. This CDR3 spans 12 amino acids. The CDR3 region is CAFLGTGTGYTF. As DNA, the CDR3 is TGTGCCTTCCTTGGGACAGGCACCGGCTACACCTTC. The full variable domain, its missing parts supplied by reference TRBV2 and TRBJ1-2, is EPEVTQTPSHQVTQMGQEVILRCVPISNHLYFYWYRQILGQKVEFLVSFYNNEISEKSEIFDDQFSVERPDGSNFTLKIRSTKLEDSAMYFCAFLGTGTGYTFGSGTRLTVV.

This chain joins TRBV19 and TRBJ2-7, with TRBD2 as a possible D gene (6 bases). The CDR3 loop spans 14 amino acids. Germline values: CDR1 LNHDA, CDR2 SQIVND (reference sequence). V lost 5 bases and J 1 base, leaving 12 bases between the germline ends. The CDR3 reads CASSLTLASYEQYF. In DNA form, the CDR3 reads TGTGCCAGTAGTTTAACACTAGCTTCCTACGAGCAGTACTTC.

CDR3 protein: CASSSGQLNTEAFF. As DNA, the CDR3 is TGTGCCAGCAGCTCTGGACAATTGAACACTGAAGCTTTCTTT. The genes are TRBV28 and TRBJ1-1; possibly TRBD1 for D (5 bases). CDR3 length: 14 residues. Between the trimmed V and J ends, which lost 6 bases and 0 bases, there was a span of 11 bases. Germline lookup yields CDR1 MDHEN and CDR2 SYDVKM.

This chain uses TRBV6-1 with TRBJ2-7, with 9 bases matching TRBD1. Germline CDR1 and CDR2: MNHNS and SASEGT. J was trimmed by 5 bases and V by 4 bases; bases with no gene match: 6. The CDR3 consists of 14 residues. The CDR3 protein is CASSAPGTGHEQYF. The CDR3 DNA reads TGTGCCAGCAGTGCCCCCGGGACAGGGCACGAGCAGTACTTC.

This sequence joins TRBV6-5 and TRBJ2-1, with TRBD2 identical over 8 bases. Losses at the gene ends were 6 bases for V and 9 bases for J; bases not matched to a gene: 13. CDR1 is MNHEY, CDR2 SVGAGI, per germline. The CDR3 runs 15 residues. CDR3 amino acids: CASSDAPTSDREQFF. In DNA form, the CDR3 reads TGTGCCAGCAGCGACGCCCCGACTAGCGACCGTGAGCAGTTCTTC.

The chain recombines TRBV9 with TRBJ2-3; 8 nucleotides agree with TRBD2. Germline CDR1 and CDR2: SGDLS and YYNGEE. The CDR3 is made up of 18 amino acids. Trimming took 0 bases from V and 0 from J; bases not matched to a gene: 9. CDR3 loop: CASSVARGASGSTDTQYF. The CDR3 DNA follows: TGTGCCAGCAGCGTAGCTAGGGGGGCTAGCGGGAGCACAGATACGCAGTATTTT.

This chain links TRBV19 with TRBJ2-1, with TRBD1 matching 8 bases. With V trimmed by 3 bases and J by 1 base, 5 bases remained unmatched. Looked up from germline, CDR1 is LNHDA and CDR2 is SQIVND (reference sequence). The CDR3 length is 16 residues. The CDR3 DNA reads as TGTGCCAGTAGTATGATAGACAGGGGATCCTACAATGAGCAGTTCTTC. Its translation: CASSMIDRGSYNEQFF.

A note on this clone: The junction does not match germline at one end; this may be a read error. V is TRBV7-7 and J is TRBJ2-5; D perhaps matches TRBD1 (6 bases). Looked up from germline, CDR1 is SSHAT and CDR2 is FNYEAQ (reference sequence). There are 14 residues in the CDR3. The CDR3 DNA reads TGTGCTAGCAGCTTAGGCAGGGGCTGGGAGACCCAGTACTTC. It encodes CASSLGRGWETQYF.

The V and J genes are TRBV27 and TRBJ2-7, with a tentative D call TRBD2 (5 bases). V shed 5 bases and J shed 3 bases, with 14 bases lying between them. CDR1 and CDR2 from the germline V gene are MNHEY and SMNVEV (reference sequence). The CDR3 runs to 14 residues. The CDR3 region is CASSPAGVNYEQYF. CDR3 DNA: TGTGCCAGCAGTCCCGCCGGGGTAAACTACGAGCAGTACTTC.

The chain links TRBV6-5 to TRBJ2-3, with 7 bases aligning to TRBD2. J lost 0 bases, V lost 8 bases, and 8 bases had no gene match. In germline, CDR1 is MNHEY, CDR2 SVGAGI. The CDR3 totals 15 residues. CDR3 in amino acids: CASSTSGGSTDTQYF. CDR3 coding DNA: TGTGCCAGCTCCACATCGGGAGGCAGCACAGATACGCAGTATTTT.

This chain connects TRBV21-1 to TRBJ2-1; TRBD2 is the table's D call, not checked against the DNA. TRBV21-1 is marked as a pseudogene. The CDR3 has 18 residues. The CDR3: CASSGGRGEREVCNEQFF. In nucleotides, the CDR3 is TGTGCCAGCAGCGGGGGGAGGGGTGAGCGGGAGGTGTGCAATGAGCAGTTCTTC.

This sequence joins TRBV30 and TRBJ2-2; D is perhaps TRBD2 (5 bases). The CDR3 is 12 residues long. Trimming removed 1 base at V and 7 bases at J, with 7 bases between. Germline CDR1 reads GTSNPN; CDR2 reads SVGIG (reference sequence). The CDR3 bases are TGTGCCTGGAGTGCGGGGATCGGGGAGCTGTTTTTT. Translated: CAWSAGIGELFF.

The chain employs TRBV11-3 and TRBJ2-3; 9 nucleotides line up with TRBD1. CDR1 is SGHNT, CDR2 YENEEA, per germline. The CDR3 is 16 amino acids. J gave up 3 bases and V 2 bases, and 6 bases lay outside the gene matches. CDR3 DNA: TGTGCCAGCAGCTTAACACCGGGACAGGGAACAGATACGCAGTATTTT. Protein: CASSLTPGQGTDTQYF.

The CDR3 nucleotides are TGCAGCGTTGATATAGAACTTGAGCAGTTCTTC. It codes for CSVDIELEQFF. The chain links TRBV29-1 to TRBJ2-1; D is unresolved. This CDR3 contains 11 residues. The germline V gene encodes CDR1 SQVTM and CDR2 ANQGSEA. The V end lost 3 bases, the J end lost 9 bases, and 9 bases lay between the germline ends.